The clone carrying this T cell receptor beta chain turned up a few times. In the authors' methods: Amplified reference gene primers provided the basis for estimating nucleated cell counts. The data were produced by immunoSEQ multiplex PCR, yet TCRdb's version contains in-frame clones alone and is incomplete. V, J and clone size derive from that table, while D and trimming were established from the DNA sequence. The sample includes approximately 250,000 clones, roughly 86% of them seen just once. This CDR3 has 14 amino acids. Germline V gene lookup returns CDR1 MDHEN and CDR2 SYDVKM. The ends were cut back, 3 bases at V and 4 bases at J, with 12 bases in the middle. The sample comes from a study of blood T cell repertoires in COVID-19. For the study at large: Samples of COVID-19 (acute and convalescent) were obtained from the United States, Italy and Spain. PBMCs, B-cell-depleted T cells, or T cells provided the cDNA or gDNA that made up the material.

V is TRBV28 and J is TRBJ1-1; D perhaps matches TRBD1 (6 bases). The sample taken for sequencing was peripheral blood. This sequence was found in a man aged 35 to 55 with active or convalescent COVID-19. For the CDR3, the DNA is TGTGCCAGCAGTTTTGGTCAGGGGAGCACTGAAGCTTTCTTT. As protein: CASSFGQGSTEAFF. The entire variable domain, with the rest obtained from reference TRBV28 and TRBJ1-1, is as follows: DVKVTQSSRYLVKRTGEKVFLECVQDMDHENMFWYRQDPGLGLRLIYFSYDVKMKEKGDIPEGYSVSREKKERFSLILESASTNQTSMYLCASSFGQGSTEAFFGQGTRLTVV.